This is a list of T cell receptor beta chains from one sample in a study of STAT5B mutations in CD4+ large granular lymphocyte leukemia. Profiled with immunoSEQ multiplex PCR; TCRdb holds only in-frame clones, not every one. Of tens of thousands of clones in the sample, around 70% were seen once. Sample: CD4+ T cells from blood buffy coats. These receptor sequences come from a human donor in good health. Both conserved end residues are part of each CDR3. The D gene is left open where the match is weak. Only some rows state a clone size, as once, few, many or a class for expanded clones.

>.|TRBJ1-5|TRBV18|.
CASSPTDGILWPQHF
TGTGCCAGCTCACCTACGGACGGAATCTTGTGGCCCCAGCATTTT
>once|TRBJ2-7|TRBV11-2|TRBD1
CASSLQGAIVEQYF
TGTGCCAGCAGCTTACAGGGGGCAATTGTCGAGCAGTACTTC
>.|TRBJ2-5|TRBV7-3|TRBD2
CASSFGTSLGETQYF
TGTGCCAGCAGCTTTGGGACTAGCTTGGGGGAGACCCAGTACTTC
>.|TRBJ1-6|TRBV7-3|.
CASSSGAYNSPLHF
TGTGCCAGCAGCTCGGGGGCCTATAATTCACCCCTCCACTTT
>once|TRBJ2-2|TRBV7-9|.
CASSWTVSGTGELFF
TGTGCCAGCAGCTGGACAGTCTCAGGCACCGGGGAGCTGTTTTTT
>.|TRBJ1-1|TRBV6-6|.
CASSYGMNTEAFF
TGTGCCAGCAGTTACGGGATGAACACTGAAGCTTTCTTT
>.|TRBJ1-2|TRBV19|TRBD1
CASTRQGVDYGYTF
TGTGCCAGTACCAGACAGGGAGTGGACTATGGCTACACCTTC
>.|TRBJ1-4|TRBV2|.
CASSEGNTGPGEKLFF
TGTGCCAGCAGTGAAGGGAATACAGGGCCCGGTGAAAAACTGTTTTTT
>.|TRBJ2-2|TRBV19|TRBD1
CASSSQGDTGELFF
TGTGCCAGTAGTTCACAGGGGGACACCGGGGAGCTGTTTTTT
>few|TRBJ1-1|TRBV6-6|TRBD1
CASSLTGGITEAFF
TGTGCCAGCAGTTTAACAGGGGGCATCACTGAAGCTTTCTTT
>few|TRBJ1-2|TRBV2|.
CASSGTSNYGYTF
TGTGCCAGCAGTGGGACGTCTAACTATGGCTACACCTTC
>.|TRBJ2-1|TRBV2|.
CASSDGGGGFYNEQFF
TGTGCCAGCAGTGACGGAGGGGGGGGCTTTTACAATGAGCAGTTCTTC